The 5 T cell receptor beta chains below come from one sample, sequenced in a study of OX40 agonist ivuxolimab in advanced cancers. Libraries were prepared by immunoSEQ multiplex PCR; TCRdb keeps only in-frame clonotypes and omits some of them. The sample has tens of thousands of clones, 80% to 90% seen once. The sequencing here drew on CD4+ or CD8+ T cells sorted from blood, taken in a trial of the OX40 agonist ivuxolimab. Receptor source: an adult with an advanced solid tumor such as melanoma, head and neck, liver or kidney cancer.

J is TRBJ1-5 and V is TRBV19; D ambiguous. CDR1 LNHDA and CDR2 SQIVND come from the germline V gene (reference sequence). The length of the CDR3 is 15 residues. V was pared by 4 bases and J by 3 bases, with 13 bases between. The CDR3 region has the DNA TGTGCCAGTAGTACCCACGACAACCCCAATCAGCCCCAGCATTTT. This sequence encodes CASSTHDNPNQPQHF.

V usage is TRBV5-5 and J usage is TRBJ2-1; 7 bases match TRBD1. V trimming: 0 bases; J trimming: 5 bases; junction bases outside the gene matches: 8. CDR3 length: 16 residues. The germline V gene has CDR1 SGHKS and CDR2 YYEKEE (reference sequence). The CDR3 loop reads CASSLAGTAFHNEQFF. The CDR3 bases are TGTGCCAGCAGCTTGGCGGGGACAGCATTTCACAATGAGCAGTTCTTC. Looking up the rest from reference TRBV5-5 and TRBJ2-1 gives the full variable domain: DAGVTQSPTHLIKTRGQQVTLRCSPISGHKSVSWYQQVLGQGPQFIFQYYEKEERGRGNFPDRFSARQFPNYSSELNVNALLLGDSALYLCASSLAGTAFHNEQFFGPGTRLTVL.

The chain carries TRBV9 and TRBJ2-5; D gene ambiguous. Looked up from germline, CDR1 is SGDLS and CDR2 is YYNGEE. Deletions cut 1 base from V and 2 bases from J, with 6 bases between. This CDR3 has 13 amino acids. The CDR3 loop is CASSVLEQETQYF. The CDR3 DNA reads as TGTGCCAGCAGCGTACTAGAACAAGAGACCCAGTACTTC.

This sequence joins TRBV28 and TRBJ2-7; the D gene is possibly TRBD2 (6 bases). The CDR3 totals 17 residues. Germline CDR1 MDHEN, CDR2 SYDVKM. V lost 4 bases, J lost 3 bases, and 22 bases lay in between. The CDR3 bases are TGTGCCAGCAGTTCTGGAGGGGCGCAGAATCACATCTACGAGCAGTACTTC. This sequence encodes CASSSGGAQNHIYEQYF.

Worth noting for this clone: The identical CDR3 is also encoded by other nucleotide sequences in the sample. The chain has TRBV6-1 and TRBJ1-2; D may be TRBD1 (5 bases). V was shortened by 0 bases and J by 4 bases, with 21 bases between the two germline ends. CDR3 length equals 18 residues. In germline, CDR1 is MNHNS, CDR2 SASEGT. The CDR3 DNA follows: TGTGCCAGCAGTGAAGCGCTATCGGGGCGCGGGGGGGGCTATGGCTACACCTTC. Translated, it gives CASSEALSGRGGGYGYTF.